These 16 T cell receptor beta chains share one sample of origin, sequenced in a study of T-cell memory formation after mild COVID-19. TCRdb used MiXCR to reprocess the 5' RACE reads, holding one entry per CDR3 protein. The table includes 450,000 to 650,000 distinct CDR3 sequences, 20% to 25% detected once. The sequenced sample consisted of PBMCs or a T cell subset sorted from them (not recorded which). The receptors shown here come from an adult woman who had mild COVID-19 (a few samples of this study predate the infection). Cell type and time point are not known.

V is TRBV7-9 and J is TRBJ1-1, with D perhaps TRBD1 (6 bases). Germline V CDR1 and CDR2: SEHNR, FQNEAQ (reference sequence). The CDR3 is 16 amino acids. The germline V and J ends were trimmed by 0 bases and 5 bases, with 16 bases remaining between them. CDR3: CASSLAPPGHGTEAFF. Here the CDR3 DNA reads TGTGCCAGCAGCTTAGCTCCCCCGGGACATGGGACTGAAGCTTTCTTT.

This chain connects TRBV6-1 to TRBJ2-7, with 7 bases matching TRBD1. V was pared by 7 bases and J by 3 bases, with 9 bases of the junction left unmatched. The CDR3 extends over 14 amino acids. Germline assignment: CDR1 MNHNS and CDR2 SASEGT. Here the CDR3 DNA reads TGTGCCAGCACCCGCGACAGGGTGCTCTACGAGCAGTACTTC. Protein product: CASTRDRVLYEQYF.

A few counts support this clonotype. The chain uses TRBV27 and TRBJ2-4; D is undetermined. V lost 2 bases and J lost 13, with 15 bases in between. The CDR3 loop spans 13 amino acids. CDR1 MNHEY and CDR2 SMNVEV come from the germline V gene (reference sequence). The CDR3 DNA is TGTGCCAGCAGTTTAAGGTGGCAGTCGTTACAGTACTTC. It specifies CASSLRWQSLQYF.

This chain joins TRBV20-1 and TRBJ2-3; D possibly matches TRBD1 or TRBD2 (6 bases each). V lost 1 base and J 0 bases, leaving 11 bases between the germline ends. CDR3 length equals 15 residues. The germline CDR1 and CDR2 sequences are DFQATT and SNEGSKA (reference sequence). The CDR3 reads CSARVGGTSTDTQYF. The CDR3 coding sequence is TGCAGTGCTAGAGTAGGGGGGACTAGCACAGATACGCAGTATTTT.

The J gene is TRBJ1-2, the V gene TRBV30; perhaps TRBD1 as D (5 bases). V lost 2 bases and J 8 bases, leaving 9 bases between the germline ends. Looked up from germline, CDR1 is GTSNPN and CDR2 is SVGIG (reference sequence). The CDR3 sequence is 11 residues long. The CDR3 loop reads CAWSSGSGYTF. DNA of the CDR3: TGTGCCTGGAGTTCAGGGTCCGGCTACACCTTC.

The CDR3 DNA sequence: TGCAGTGCTAGCAGGGCAGATATCTATGGCTACACCTTC. It yields the protein CSASRADIYGYTF. The chain uses TRBV20-1 and TRBJ1-2; TRBD1 might be the D (5 bases). Between the trimmed V and J ends, which lost 3 bases and 4 bases, there was a span of 12 bases. This CDR3 has 13 amino acids. The germline gives CDR1 DFQATT, CDR2 SNEGSKA (reference sequence).

In its sample, this clonotype was seen many times. V and J are TRBV6-1 and TRBJ1-5, with D perhaps matching TRBD1 (6 bases). Trimming shortened V by 2 bases and J by 1 base, and 9 bases separated the two germline ends. The CDR3 is made up of 15 amino acids. CDR1 and CDR2 (germline): MNHNS, SASEGT. The DNA for the CDR3 is TGTGCCAGCAGTGAACTGGGACAAAGCAATCAGCCCCAGCATTTT. Its protein product is CASSELGQSNQPQHF.

The chain joins TRBV19 to TRBJ2-7; the D is unclear. Germline CDR1 and CDR2: LNHDA and SQIVND (reference sequence). This CDR3 has 15 amino acids. The germline V and J ends were trimmed by 3 bases and 0 bases, with 12 bases remaining between them. The CDR3 loop is CASSINYGTSYEQYF. The DNA of the CDR3 is TGTGCCAGTAGTATCAATTATGGTACCTCCTACGAGCAGTACTTC.

The gene calls are TRBV6-2 or TRBV6-3 and TRBJ1-1, with TRBD1 as a possible D gene (5 bases). The germline CDR1 and CDR2 sequences are MNHEY and SVGEGT. V shed 5 bases and J shed 1 base, with 14 bases lying between them. The CDR3 extends over 15 amino acids. In DNA, the CDR3 is TGTGCCAGCAGTAACTTCGGACAACAGAACACTGAAGCTTTCTTT. Protein: CASSNFGQQNTEAFF.

This clonotype was counted only a few times. The V gene is TRBV5-1, the J gene TRBJ2-3; 7 bases agree with TRBD1. The CDR3 is 16 amino acids. Per germline, CDR1 SGHRS and CDR2 YFSETQ. V was pared by 0 bases and J by 0 bases, with 4 bases of the junction left unmatched. CDR3 in amino acids: CASSLEGQTSTDTQYF. In DNA, the CDR3 is TGCGCCAGCAGCTTGGAGGGACAGACTAGCACAGATACGCAGTATTTT.

The gene calls are TRBV5-1 and TRBJ1-1; D gene ambiguous. Germline V gives CDR1 SGHRS, CDR2 YFSETQ. The CDR3 is 13 amino acids. The V and J ends lost 6 bases and 5 bases respectively, with 14 bases between them. The CDR3 is CASTHRGGTEAFF. In nucleotides, the CDR3 is TGCGCCAGCACCCATCGGGGAGGGACTGAAGCTTTCTTT.

This clonotype showed up just a few times. This chain links TRBV29-1 with TRBJ2-2; 13 nucleotides align to TRBD2. From germline, CDR1 is SQVTM and CDR2 ANQGSEA. There are 16 residues in the CDR3. V dropped 5 bases and J dropped 7; count of bases not matched to a gene: 10. CDR3 region: CSVRDPGLAGYGELFF. Written as DNA, the CDR3 is TGCAGCGTTAGGGATCCGGGACTAGCGGGATACGGGGAGCTGTTTTTT.

The rearrangement joins TRBV10-3 to TRBJ1-2, with a possible D match to TRBD1 (5 bases). V was cut by 3 bases and J by 7 bases, with 9 bases left in between. This CDR3 has 12 residues. CDR1 and CDR2 from the germline V gene are ENHRY and SYGVKD. This chain's CDR3 is CAISEVGGGYTF. CDR3 sequence (DNA): TGTGCCATCAGTGAAGTCGGGGGTGGCTACACCTTC.

This sequence joins TRBV12-5 and TRBJ1-4; 8 bases map to TRBD1. The CDR3 spans 17 residues. V was clipped by 2 bases and J by 11 bases; unmatched bases: 16. In germline, CDR1 is LGHNT, CDR2 FRNRAP. CDR3 bases: TGTGCTAGTGGTTTGCCGACAGAGGGACAGGTGATGGGGAAACTGTTTTTT. It translates to CASGLPTEGQVMGKLFF.

The chain joins TRBV19 to TRBJ1-5; D unresolved. The CDR3 covers 13 residues. Trimming took 3 bases from V and 4 from J, leaving 7 bases between them. Germline V lookup: CDR1 LNHDA, CDR2 SQIVND (reference sequence). For the CDR3, the DNA is TGTGCCAGTAGTATTTCCCGGAATCAGCCCCAGCATTTT. Its translation: CASSISRNQPQHF.

The gene calls are TRBV27 and TRBJ2-6; no clear D gene. Trimming took off 7 bases at V and 2 bases at J, with 12 bases between the two ends. This CDR3 has 15 residues. Looked up from germline, CDR1 is MNHEY and CDR2 is SMNVEV (reference sequence). The CDR3 is CASTPGIPGANVLTF. As DNA, the CDR3 is TGTGCCAGCACCCCTGGGATCCCTGGGGCCAACGTCCTGACTTTC.